The next 32 T cell receptor beta chains were all read from a single sample in a study of shared clonotypes between healthy human individuals. Sequencing was performed with immunoSEQ multiplex PCR; in TCRdb, only in-frame clones are kept and a portion is missing. The repertoire includes some 2,100,000 clones, more than 90% of them detected once, and 0.13% sits in the top ten. Sequences were obtained from naive CD4+ T cells sorted from blood. Documented subset: CD45RA+ positively selected. The receptors shown here come from a man between 18 and 35 years old in good health.

This clone was detected once. The chain recombines TRBV11-2 with TRBJ2-5; 8 bases fit TRBD1. The CDR3 is 14 amino acids. Germline V gene data show CDR1 as SGHAT and CDR2 as FQNNGV. The trim removed 5 bases at V and 5 bases at J, leaving 7 bases unmatched. The CDR3 bases are TGTGCCAGCAGCAGTGCAGGGGGCGCGGAGACCCAGTACTTC. This gives the protein CASSSAGGAETQYF. Full variable domain (missing parts from reference TRBV11-2 and TRBJ2-5): EAGVAQSPRYKIIEKRQSVAFWCNPISGHATLYWYQQILGQGPKLLIQFQNNGVVDDSQLPKDRFSAERLKGVDSTLKIQPAKLEDSAVYLCASSSAGGAETQYFGPGTRLLVL.

The gene calls are TRBV4-3 and TRBJ2-1; tentatively, D is TRBD2 (6 bases). V was trimmed by 0 bases and J by 0 bases, leaving 12 bases between them. This CDR3 comprises 17 residues. Germline V gives CDR1 LGHNA, CDR2 YSLEER. This CDR3 is CASSQERIAVSYNEQFF. The DNA for the CDR3 is TGCGCCAGCAGCCAAGAGAGGATAGCGGTCTCCTACAATGAGCAGTTCTTC.

This clone is a singleton in its sample. The gene calls are TRBV5-6 and TRBJ2-5; D is unresolved. This CDR3 region has 13 residues. The V end was cut by 4 bases, the J end by 7 bases, with 14 bases between. Per germline, CDR1 SGHDT and CDR2 YYEEEE. The CDR3 reads CASSQTWSGTQYF. CDR3 in DNA: TGTGCCAGCAGCCAAACCTGGTCGGGGACCCAGTACTTC.

The DNA of the CDR3 is TGTGCCAGCAGTGAACTAGCGGGAGAATCAGATACGCAGTATTTT. Translating gives CASSELAGESDTQYF. The chain uses TRBV2 and TRBJ2-3; 10 bases are a match to TRBD2. The CDR3 is 15 residues long. The germline V gene encodes CDR1 SNHLY and CDR2 FYNNEI. The junction had 3 bases not matched to a gene; V was cut back by 2 bases and J by 4 bases.

The chain carries TRBV25-1 and TRBJ1-3; D gene unclear. CDR3 length equals 11 residues. The V gene's germline CDR1 is MGHDK and CDR2 SYGVNS. Trimming took 7 bases from V and 7 from J, leaving 8 bases between them. The CDR3 spells CASMTRNTIYF. The DNA of the CDR3 is TGTGCCAGCATGACACGGAACACCATATATTTT. The variable domain in full, completed from reference TRBV25-1 and TRBJ1-3, reads EADIYQTPRYLVIGTGKKITLECSQTMGHDKMYWYQQDPGMELHLIHYSYGVNSTEKGDLSSESTVSRIRTEHFPLTLESARPSHTSQYLCASMTRNTIYFGEGSWLTVV.

The chain combines TRBV4-1 with TRBJ1-5; D remains unclear. The CDR3 covers 13 residues. Trimming cost V 1 base and J 8 bases, with 9 bases left between them. The germline CDR1 and CDR2 sequences are MGHRA and YSYEKL. The CDR3 nucleotides are TGCGCCAGCAGCCAAGGGGTGGTAGAGCCCCAGCATTTT. Amino acid sequence: CASSQGVVEPQHF.

This clone was picked up a small number of times. This chain connects TRBV6-5 to TRBJ2-1, with D tentatively TRBD2 (5 bases). CDR1 and CDR2 from the germline V gene are MNHEY and SVGAGI. The CDR3 consists of 15 residues. The V end was cut by 5 bases, the J end by 0 bases, with 11 bases between. CDR3 protein: CASSRGLSSYNEQFF. The DNA of the CDR3 is TGTGCCAGCAGTCGAGGGCTGAGCTCCTACAATGAGCAGTTCTTC.

This chain uses TRBV7-2 with TRBJ2-1; no clear D gene. Trimming shortened V by 4 bases and J by 12 bases, and 10 bases separated the two germline ends. Germline V gene data show CDR1 as SGHTA and CDR2 as FQGNSA. The CDR3 is 11 residues long. CDR3 residues: CASSSRMPQFF. CDR3 DNA sequence: TGTGCCAGCAGCTCACGAATGCCGCAGTTCTTC.

The gene calls are TRBV9 and TRBJ1-6; D is perhaps TRBD1 (5 bases). CDR3 length: 15 residues. CDR1 and CDR2 (germline): SGDLS, YYNGEE. The germline V and J ends were trimmed by 6 bases and 7 bases, with 17 bases remaining between them. The CDR3 region has the DNA TGTGCCAGCAATCACCAAGGGGCGGAGAATTCACCCCTCCACTTT. Its protein product is CASNHQGAENSPLHF. Looking up the rest from reference TRBV9 and TRBJ1-6 gives the full variable domain: DSGVTQTPKHLITATGQRVTLRCSPRSGDLSVYWYQQSLDQGLQFLIQYYNGEERAKGNILERFSAQQFPDLHSELNLSSLELGDSALYFCASNHQGAENSPLHFGNGTRLTVT.

On this clone: At one boundary the junction diverges from the germline segment, which might be a read error. J is TRBJ2-7 and V is TRBV7-9; TRBD2 is a possible D gene (7 bases). The CDR3 is made up of 14 amino acids. Per the germline V gene, CDR1 is SEHNR and CDR2 is FQNEAQ (reference sequence). The CDR3 here is CASSLIGKGGKEHF. The DNA for the CDR3 is TGTGCCAGCAGCTTAATTGGGAAGGGGGGGAAAGAGCACTTC.

The rearrangement links TRBV18 to TRBJ2-7; 12 bases match TRBD1. V was pared by 4 bases and J by 4 bases, with 8 bases of the junction left unmatched. The germline gives CDR1 KGHSH, CDR2 LQKENI. The CDR3 consists of 16 residues. CDR3 sequence reads: CASSLNPGQGAYEQYF. DNA for the CDR3: TGTGCCAGCTCACTAAACCCGGGACAGGGGGCTTACGAGCAGTACTTC.

This chain joins TRBV10-3 and TRBJ2-3; TRBD1 matches at 10 bases. V dropped 10 bases and J dropped 4; count of bases not matched to a gene: 2. This CDR3 comprises 12 residues. CDR1 and CDR2 from the germline V gene are ENHRY and SYGVKD. Here the CDR3 reads CATGQGADTQYF. CDR3 bases: TGTGCCACCGGACAGGGGGCAGATACGCAGTATTTT.

The chain uses TRBV9 and TRBJ2-6; 9 nucleotides align to TRBD1. This CDR3 has 22 amino acids. V gave up 2 bases and J gave up 0 bases; unmatched junction bases: 18. Germline CDR1 SGDLS, CDR2 YYNGEE. The CDR3 sequence: CASSVKDPFGTGWPSGANVLTF. CDR3 coding DNA: TGTGCCAGCAGCGTCAAAGATCCTTTCGGGACAGGGTGGCCCTCTGGGGCCAACGTCCTGACTTTC.

To note about this clone: The sample carries other DNA sequences with the same CDR3. The chain links TRBV19 to TRBJ1-5; tentatively, D is TRBD1 (5 bases). The CDR3 length is 12 residues. The V end lost 5 bases, the J end lost 4 bases, and 6 bases lay between the germline ends. CDR1 is LNHDA and CDR2 is SQIVND in the germline V gene (reference sequence). The DNA for the CDR3 is TGTGCCAGTAGTCCAGGGAATCAGCCCCAGCATTTT. Translated, it gives CASSPGNQPQHF.

The V call is TRBV13, the J call TRBJ2-1; D not resolved. Trimming cost V 0 bases and J 0 bases, with 12 bases left between them. The CDR3 runs to 17 residues. Germline V gene lookup returns CDR1 PRHDT and CDR2 FYEKMQ (reference sequence). This chain's CDR3 is CASSLGGRKSSYNEQFF. In DNA, the CDR3 is TGTGCCAGCAGCTTAGGAGGTCGGAAGAGCTCCTACAATGAGCAGTTCTTC.

The V call is TRBV29-1, the J call TRBJ2-3; D gene ambiguous. Trimming removed 5 bases from V and 3 bases from J, with 6 bases in between. Looked up from germline, CDR1 is SQVTM and CDR2 is ANQGSEA. This CDR3 has 11 amino acids. CDR3 sequence (DNA): TGCAGCGTTTCTGAAACAGATACGCAGTATTTT. It translates to CSVSETDTQYF.

About this clone: Other DNA sequences in the same sample also yield this CDR3. The V and J genes are TRBV6-5 and TRBJ2-3; no firm D call. In germline, CDR1 is MNHEY, CDR2 SVGAGI. The CDR3 runs to 13 residues. The germline V and J ends were trimmed by 4 bases and 2 bases, with 7 bases remaining between them. The CDR3 loop is CASSSGSTDTQYF. For the CDR3, the DNA is TGTGCCAGCAGTTCGGGCTCCACAGATACGCAGTATTTT.

The rearrangement uses TRBV25-1 and TRBJ2-1; 7 bases line up with TRBD2. Trimming cost V 5 bases and J 10 bases; bases outside gene matches: 8. CDR1 and CDR2 (germline): MGHDK, SYGVNS. There are 13 residues in the CDR3. The CDR3: CASSSREGGEQFF. CDR3 nucleotides: TGTGCCAGCAGTTCTAGAGAGGGAGGGGAGCAGTTCTTC. Full variable domain (missing parts from reference TRBV25-1 and TRBJ2-1): EADIYQTPRYLVIGTGKKITLECSQTMGHDKMYWYQQDPGMELHLIHYSYGVNSTEKGDLSSESTVSRIRTEHFPLTLESARPSHTSQYLCASSSREGGEQFFGPGTRLTVL.

For this clone: Other DNA sequences in this specimen translate into the identical CDR3. V is TRBV27 and J is TRBJ1-5; no definite D call. Germline-derived CDR1 and CDR2 are MNHEY and SMNVEV (reference sequence). This CDR3 spans 15 amino acids. The V end was cut by 2 bases, the J end by 0 bases, with 8 bases between. Written as DNA, the CDR3 is TGTGCCAGCAGTTTAGCGGGGTATAGCAATCAGCCCCAGCATTTT. It specifies CASSLAGYSNQPQHF.

The V call is TRBV9, the J call TRBJ1-2, with D perhaps TRBD1 (6 bases). CDR1 is SGDLS, CDR2 YYNGEE, per germline. The germline V and J ends were trimmed by 0 bases and 8 bases, with 17 bases remaining between them. This CDR3 is 15 amino acids long. The chain's CDR3 is CASSVEVGAFQGYTF. CDR3 in DNA: TGTGCCAGCAGCGTAGAGGTGGGGGCGTTTCAAGGCTACACCTTC.

V and J are TRBV5-1 and TRBJ2-7, with D perhaps TRBD1 (6 bases). V lost 0 bases, J lost 6 bases, and 16 bases lay in between. The CDR3 runs 15 residues. Germline CDR1 SGHRS, CDR2 YFSETQ. The CDR3 sequence is CASSLAWGQDGEQYF. In DNA, the CDR3 is TGCGCCAGCAGCTTGGCCTGGGGGCAAGACGGCGAGCAGTACTTC.

The genes are TRBV19 and TRBJ2-5; either TRBD1 or TRBD2 may supply D (5 bases each). CDR1 is LNHDA and CDR2 is SQIVND in the germline V gene (reference sequence). This CDR3 has 15 residues. V shed 9 bases and J shed 5 bases, with 22 bases lying between them. Here the CDR3 reads CASGARASGFETQYF. In DNA, the CDR3 is TGTGCCAGCGGGGCCCGGGCTAGTGGGTTCGAGACCCAGTACTTC.

V usage is TRBV7-2 and J usage is TRBJ1-2; TRBD1 might be the D (5 bases). V dropped 3 bases and J dropped 6 bases, with 14 bases sitting between them. The CDR3 sequence is 14 residues long. Germline V gene sequence: CDR1 SGHTA, CDR2 FQGNSA. CDR3 sequence (DNA): TGTGCCAGCAGCTTCTCTGACAGAGTAAATGGCTACACCTTC. Protein: CASSFSDRVNGYTF. Full variable domain (rest looked up from reference TRBV7-2 and TRBJ1-2): GAGVSQSPSNKVTEKGKDVELRCDPISGHTALYWYRQSLGQGLEFLIYFQGNSAPDKSGLPSDRFSAERTGGSVSTLTIQRTQQEDSAVYLCASSFSDRVNGYTFGSGTRLTVV.

About this clone: At the DNA level, this CDR3 is encoded by other sequences in the same sample as well. The chain links TRBV5-1 to TRBJ1-1, with 8 bases fitting TRBD1. The length of the CDR3 is 16 residues. CDR1 SGHRS and CDR2 YFSETQ come from the germline V gene. With V trimmed by 2 bases and J by 0 bases, 6 bases remained unmatched. The CDR3 here is CASSLTGGSLNTEAFF. Written as DNA, the CDR3 is TGCGCCAGCAGCTTAACAGGGGGGAGTCTGAACACTGAAGCTTTCTTT. The full variable domain, with the rest looked up from reference TRBV5-1 and TRBJ1-1, is KAGVTQTPRYLIKTRGQQVTLSCSPISGHRSVSWYQQTPGQGLQFLFEYFSETQRNKGNFPGRFSGRQFSNSRSEMNVSTLELGDSALYLCASSLTGGSLNTEAFFGQGTRLTVV.

The rearrangement uses TRBV9 and TRBJ1-4; D perhaps matches TRBD1 (6 bases). Germline V lookup: CDR1 SGDLS, CDR2 YYNGEE. The germline V and J ends were trimmed by 3 bases and 3 bases, with 12 bases remaining between them. This CDR3 is 15 amino acids long. The CDR3 DNA sequence: TGTGCCAGCAGCGCAACAGGGAATCCTAATGAAAAACTGTTTTTT. Its protein product is CASSATGNPNEKLFF.

V and J are TRBV6-6 and TRBJ1-1; D perhaps matches TRBD1 (6 bases). CDR1 and CDR2 (germline): MNHNY, SVGAGI (reference sequence). Trimming shortened V by 8 bases and J by 2 bases, and 9 bases separated the two germline ends. This CDR3 region has 12 residues. CDR3 sequence: CASLDRNTEAFF. DNA for the CDR3: TGTGCCAGCCTGGACAGAAACACTGAAGCTTTCTTT.

This chain uses TRBV7-9 with TRBJ1-6; D may be TRBD1 (5 bases). V was trimmed by 3 bases and J by 10 bases, leaving 13 bases between them. The CDR3 consists of 14 residues. Germline V gives CDR1 SEHNR, CDR2 FQNEAQ (reference sequence). CDR3 protein: CASSLWQGESPLHF. CDR3 sequence (DNA): TGTGCCAGCAGCTTGTGGCAGGGAGAATCACCCCTCCACTTT.

CDR3: CASRNSYEQYF. DNA for the CDR3: TGCGCCAGCAGGAACTCCTACGAGCAGTACTTC. This chain connects TRBV5-1 to TRBJ2-7, with no clear D. The germline V and J ends were trimmed by 5 bases and 0 bases, with 3 bases remaining between them. CDR1 and CDR2 from the germline V gene are SGHRS and YFSETQ. The CDR3 totals 11 residues.

The chain combines TRBV5-1 with TRBJ1-5; the D is unclear. The germline gives CDR1 SGHRS, CDR2 YFSETQ. This CDR3 is built from 16 residues. V lost 3 bases to trimming and J lost 0 bases, with 13 bases between them. The CDR3 sequence: CASSSGPAGSNQPQHF. CDR3 in DNA: TGCGCCAGCAGCTCCGGACCGGCCGGTAGCAATCAGCCCCAGCATTTT.

This sequence joins TRBV19 and TRBJ2-7; 10 nucleotides agree with TRBD1. The J segment lost 2 bases and the V segment lost 4 bases, leaving 5 bases of the junction unmatched. This CDR3 is built from 15 residues. Germline values: CDR1 LNHDA, CDR2 SQIVND (reference sequence). The CDR3 region is CASSRGTGAPYEQYF. The CDR3 nucleotides are TGTGCCAGTAGTAGAGGGACAGGGGCTCCCTACGAGCAGTACTTC.

The chain has TRBV9 and TRBJ2-2; no reliable D call. Germline V gives CDR1 SGDLS, CDR2 YYNGEE. With 6 bases removed from V and 1 base from J, the gap between germline ends came to 13 bases. The CDR3 has 15 residues. The CDR3: CASIRRGLNTGELFF. CDR3 sequence (DNA): TGTGCCAGCATAAGAAGAGGATTGAACACCGGGGAGCTGTTTTTT.

The V call is TRBV1, the J call TRBJ2-3; the table's D call TRBD1 went unverified against the DNA. TRBV1 is tagged as a pseudogene. This CDR3 comprises 16 residues. The CDR3 region is CTSSQDRAGAGDTQYF. The DNA for the CDR3 is TGCACCAGCAGCCAAGATAGGGCAGGGGCCGGAGATACGCAGTATTTT.